This T cell receptor beta chain was recovered during a study of post-analysis software for immune sequencing data. Broader study findings: Patients used four to six TRBV segments, including TRBV5-6, TRBV5-1 and TRBV20-1, more often than controls.

Researchers reported that TCR beta cDNA libraries carried unique molecular identifiers. One entry per CDR3 protein results from TCRdb running MiXCR on the PCR reads. The table has some 450,000 distinct CDR3 sequences, 40% to 55% seen once. About this clonotype itself: What it binds is not known.

The CDR3 is 16 residues long. Sequencing was carried out using blood. The chain carries TRBV21-1 and TRBJ2-4; TRBD2, the D gene given by the table, was not confirmed from the DNA. Gene TRBJ2-7 matches the end of the DNA better, so the J call may be wrong. TRBV21-1 is a known pseudogene. The sequence was obtained from a girl aged 5-17 years with multiple sclerosis. CDR3 DNA: TGTGCCAGCAGCGGGTGCTTCAGCGGGAATCGGAGCGAGCAGTACTTC. Encoded protein: CASSGCFSGNRSEQYF.